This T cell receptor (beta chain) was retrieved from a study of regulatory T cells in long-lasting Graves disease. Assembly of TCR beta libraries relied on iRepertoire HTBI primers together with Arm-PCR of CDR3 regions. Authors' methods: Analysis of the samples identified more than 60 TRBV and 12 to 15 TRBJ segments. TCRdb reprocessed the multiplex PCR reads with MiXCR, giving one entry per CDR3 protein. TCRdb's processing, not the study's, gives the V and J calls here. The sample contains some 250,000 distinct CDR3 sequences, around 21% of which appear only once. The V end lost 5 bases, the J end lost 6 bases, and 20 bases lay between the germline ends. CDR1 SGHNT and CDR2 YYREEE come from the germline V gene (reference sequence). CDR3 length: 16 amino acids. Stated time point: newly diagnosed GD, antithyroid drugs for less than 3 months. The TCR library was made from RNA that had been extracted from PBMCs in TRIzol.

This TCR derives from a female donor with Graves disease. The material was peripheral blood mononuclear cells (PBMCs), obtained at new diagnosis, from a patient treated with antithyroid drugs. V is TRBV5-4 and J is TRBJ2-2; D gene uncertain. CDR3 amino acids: CASSNKLRRGSGELFF. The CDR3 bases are TGTGCCAGCAGTAACAAACTGCGGCGAGGCTCCGGGGAGCTGTTTTTT.